The source of this T cell receptor (beta chain) is a study of patients and donors after allogeneic stem cell transplantation. This clonotype was detected only a few times. One entry per CDR3 protein results from TCRdb running MiXCR on the RT-PCR reads. The repertoire holds fewer than 25,000 distinct CDR3 sequences, with about 45% as singletons. This TCR came from a human donor who was either an allogeneic HSCT recipient or a stem cell or donor lymphocyte infusion donor (not recorded which). It is not recorded whose cells these are; they may come from a transplant donor. Material for sequencing was blood, either unsorted or a sorted T cell fraction (not recorded which).

Written as DNA, the CDR3 is TGTGCCAGCAGCCATGAGGCTGGGGGGACTGAAGCTTTCTTT. It encodes CASSHEAGGTEAFF. The chain uses TRBV3-1 and TRBJ1-1; D is perhaps TRBD1 (5 bases). The germline V gene has CDR1 LGHDT and CDR2 YNNKEL (reference sequence). Trimming took 3 bases from V and 5 from J, leaving 13 bases between them. The CDR3 runs 14 residues.